This T cell receptor beta chain came from a study of CD8+ T cells in alopecia areata. Treatment: oral pan-JAK inhibitor, 5-10 mg twice daily. The sequencing template was cDNA reverse transcribed from extracted RNA. Here immunoSEQ multiplex PCR was the method, and the copy in TCRdb shows in-frame clones only, minus some. Here the sample spans over 80,000 clones, 44% being singletons. The V end was cut by 3 bases, the J end by 0 bases, with 6 bases between. The CDR3 runs to 14 residues. Germline-derived CDR1 and CDR2 are GTSNPN and SVGIG (reference sequence). The sequenced sample was CD8+ T cells sorted from blood, obtained at week 24, from a patient treated with tofacitinib. The receptor's source is a human donor with alopecia areata. The chain combines TRBV30 with TRBJ2-6; D gene ambiguous. The CDR3: CAWRKNSGANVLTF. DNA for the CDR3: TGTGCCTGGAGAAAGAACTCTGGGGCCAACGTCCTGACTTTC. The variable domain in full, completed from reference TRBV30 and TRBJ2-6, reads SQTIHQWPATLVQPVGSPLSLECTVEGTSNPNLYWYRQAAGRGLQLLFYSVGIGQISSEVPQNLSASRPQDRQFILSSKKLLLSDSGFYLCAWRKNSGANVLTFGAGSRLTVL.